The rows below give T cell receptor beta chains drawn from one sample of a study of PD-L1 blockade in urothelial cancer. Sequencing used immunoSEQ multiplex PCR; TCRdb keeps in-frame clones, though not all of them. Counted here are roughly 130,000 clones, roughly 83% occurring once; the ten biggest clones make up roughly 3.2%. Here the sequenced sample was PBMCs, taken around atezolizumab (anti-PD-L1) treatment. These receptors were obtained from a man in his forties or fifties with urothelial cancer. Both conserved end residues are trimmed from each CDR3.

len	v_gene	j_gene	CDR3aa
14	TRBV10-2	TRBJ2-2	ASRSSLAGHGGELF
14	TRBV5-1	TRBJ1-2	ASSQSAGSRSGGYT
12	TRBV18	TRBJ1-2	ASSPAGQGYGYT
11	TRBV19	TRBJ1-5	ASSISIGQPQH
16	TRBV27	TRBJ2-1	ASSFALAGGPGNNEQF
12	TRBV6-5	TRBJ2-1	ASKKGLADNEQF
12	TRBV13	TRBJ1-4	ASSLQGNEEKLF
15	TRBV11-2	TRBJ2-1	ASSFKPGLAAYNEQF
10	TRBV7-9	TRBJ2-7	ASSRITGSGY
13	TRBV6-5	TRBJ2-7	ASRPQKTGINEQY
12	TRBV6-4	TRBJ1-5	ASTQFPVDQPQH
12	TRBV9	TRBJ2-3	ASSVLGGTDTQY
11	TRBV28	TRBJ2-6	ASTGPGANVLT
11	TRBV11-1	TRBJ1-6	ASGSTGRSPLH
12	TRBV19	TRBJ2-3	ASSLRQTTDTQY
14	TRBV11-3	TRBJ2-2	ASSSSGEVNTGELF
12	TRBV2	TRBJ2-2	ASKDTANTGELF
12	TRBV6-5	TRBJ2-1	ASKASGRGNEQF
12	TRBV28	TRBJ2-2	ASGLGGGTGELF
13	TRBV18	TRBJ1-1	ASSLFDEGGPEAF
12	TRBV7-2	TRBJ2-4	ASSFGLAQNIQY
14	TRBV18	TRBJ1-3	ASSSTGTSSGNTIY
12	TRBV4-1	TRBJ1-2	ASSGGARTYGYT
11	TRBV5-1	TRBJ1-5	ASSLQGNQPQH
11	TRBV9	TRBJ2-7	ASSVTDSYEQY
13	TRBV7-3	TRBJ2-5	ASSLQGGGVETQY
10	TRBV10-3	TRBJ1-1	AIASGPGEAF
11	TRBV14	TRBJ1-1	ASSQDLGSEAF
12	TRBV5-1	TRBJ1-1	ASSSVNLKSEAF
11	TRBV5-8	TRBJ2-5	ASSLKGEETQY
10	TRBV10-3	TRBJ2-1	AISELVSEQF